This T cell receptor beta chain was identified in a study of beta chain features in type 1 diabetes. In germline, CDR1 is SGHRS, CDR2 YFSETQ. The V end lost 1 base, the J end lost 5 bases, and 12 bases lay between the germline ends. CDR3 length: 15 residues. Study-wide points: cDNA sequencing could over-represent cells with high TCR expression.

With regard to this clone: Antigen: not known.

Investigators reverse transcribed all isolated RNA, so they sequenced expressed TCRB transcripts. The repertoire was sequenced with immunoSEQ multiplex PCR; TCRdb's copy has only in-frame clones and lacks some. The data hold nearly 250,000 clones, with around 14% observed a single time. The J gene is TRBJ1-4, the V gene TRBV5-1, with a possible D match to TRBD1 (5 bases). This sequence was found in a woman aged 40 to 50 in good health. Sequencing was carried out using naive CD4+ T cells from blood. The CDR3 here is CASSLFGAENEKLFF. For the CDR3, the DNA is TGCGCCAGCAGCTTGTTTGGGGCGGAGAATGAAAAACTGTTTTTT.